The clone carrying this T cell receptor beta chain was detected a few times. This CDR3 is 17 amino acids long. J lost 1 base, V lost 5 bases, and 9 bases had no gene match. These data are taken from a study of blood T cells in healthy people across ages. Alongside a J-beta primer mix, a sample-barcoded 5' primer served in a second PCR lasting about 6 to 11 cycles. TCRdb processed the 5' RACE reads anew with MiXCR; each CDR3 protein has one entry. Of about 1.1 million distinct CDR3 sequences listed, around two fifths are singletons. The sample consisted of blood. The sequence came from a man younger than 30 in good health. V usage is TRBV12-3 or TRBV12-4 and J usage is TRBJ2-1; 9 bases fit TRBD2. The CDR3 nucleotides read TGTGCCAGCAGTCCCGGGGTAGCGGGGGCATCCTACAATGAGCAGTTCTTC. Amino acids: CASSPGVAGASYNEQFF.